Sequencing of this T cell receptor beta chain was carried out in a study of blood T cells in healthy people across ages. In this sample, this clonotype turned up a few times. Its antigen is unidentified. Whole-study results and caveats: Compared with aged donors, long-lived donors showed fewer expanded clones, suggesting selection. Significant beta diversity loss was already apparent by age approximately 38, declining roughly linearly. Because donor CMV status was unknown, expanded clonotype changes were possibly confounded.

No fewer than 7 million PBMCs went into each sample. The CDR3 spans 13 residues. V dropped 8 bases and J dropped 3; count of bases not matched to a gene: 5. Germline V lookup: CDR1 PRHDT, CDR2 FYEKMQ (reference sequence). The use of a sample-barcoded 5' primer and a J-beta primer mix characterized a second PCR of roughly 6 to 11 cycles. TCRdb re-called the 5' RACE reads with MiXCR, one entry per CDR3 protein. The data show 1,500,000 or so distinct CDR3 sequences, 40% to 45% seen once. The clonotype comes from a woman younger than 35 in good health. V and J are TRBV13 and TRBJ1-1; 8 bases fit TRBD1. Sequenced material: blood. The CDR3 bases are TGTGCCAGCCGACAGGGGTCGGACACTGAAGCTTTCTTT. Translation gives CASRQGSDTEAFF.